This T cell receptor (beta chain) was found in a study of lymphopenia after photon versus proton radiotherapy. The study, taken as a whole, reports: Under photons, naive T cells and diversity fell while effector/memory populations rose. Post-nadir diversity loss with photons came from oligoclonal expansion, particularly CD8+ Temra cells. Better survival with proton therapy was suggested as possible, not demonstrated.

Clones were sequenced by immunoSEQ multiplex PCR, and TCRdb holds only the in-frame ones, with some missing. The sample has 25,000 to 30,000 clones; roughly 89% are singletons. With regard to this clone: As yet, its antigen is unknown.

This CDR3 is built from 17 residues. Germline CDR1 is SGHAT and CDR2 is FQNNGV. The J segment lost 5 bases and the V segment lost 1 base, leaving 11 bases of the junction unmatched. The chain is built from TRBV11-2 and TRBJ2-7; 10 nucleotides match TRBD2. This clonotype was obtained from a woman aged 55 to 70 with cholangiocarcinoma. Some clones in this sample may be carry-over from other donors' samples. Sample: peripheral blood, taken from a patient treated with proton-based radiotherapy. As DNA, the CDR3 is TGTGCCAGCAGCTTAGGAGGCGCTAGCGGGAGTATCCACGAGCAGTACTTC. The encoded protein is CASSLGGASGSIHEQYF.